The text below deals with one T cell receptor beta chain. The specificity of this receptor is unknown. No base quality information exists; no much larger clone differs at one position. The data are from a study of blood T cell repertoires in COVID-19 (dated by TCRdb to 2018 to 2020). Some background on the complete study: Collaborator samples came from the United States, Italy and Spain and covered acute and convalescent phases of COVID-19. The prospective study material was composed of cDNA or gDNA derived from T cells, B-cell-depleted T cells, or PBMCs. HLA class I and class II types, where available, came from metadata supplied by the sample provider rather than from assay-based typing. The sample metadata nearly always contained a de-identified subject ID, COVID-19 status, age in years and sex. The dataset comprised deeply sampled blood TCRbeta repertoires from subjects exposed to, actively infected with, or recovered from COVID-19. Samples were obtained from the ongoing ImmuneRACE study (first 160 participants) and from 1,254 subjects provided by 6 global collaborators. The repertoires were made available in a free public database intended to serve as a resource for research on the immune response to SARS-CoV-2. The investigation overall reported the following: The amount of clinical and demographic metadata varied by source and participant and was provided uncurated.

TCRbeta CDR3 regions were amplified from genomic DNA by means of the immunoSEQ Assay, a bias-controlled multiplex PCR. On the authors' methods: Nucleated cell counts per sample were estimated from amplification of reference gene primers within the assay. To quantify the absolute abundance of each unique TCRbeta CDR3 rearrangement, sequence reads were collapsed and filtered. Productive Simpson clonality was computed per sample as the square root of Simpson's diversity index over productive rearrangements. TCRdb retrieved this table from immuneACCESS and kept in-frame rearrangements only. Not all clones are present; in checked studies, unresolved V genes account for under half, and no reason is known for the remainder. V and J calls and clone size are copied from that table; D and trimming were computed from the DNA. A total of roughly 360,000 clones appear in this sample, 81% of them only once. The ten largest clones add up to more than 1% of the sample.

Each collaborating institution followed its own protocols to collect whole blood in K2EDTA tubes. For TCRbeta analysis, collaborators shipped samples in one of three forms: frozen whole blood, isolated PBMCs, or DNA extracted from either of those sample types. The CDR3 measures 14 amino acids from cysteine to phenylalanine. Only the CDR3 DNA is retained, 42 bases long and in frame from the first base. V and J are truncated by 5 bases and 10 bases respectively, leaving an intervening sequence of 21 bases. Looking up the germline V gene yields CDR1 SGHRS and CDR2 YFSETQ. Sequenced: peripheral blood. Rearrangement joined TRBV5-1 to TRBJ1-1; the D segment could be TRBD1, given 5 matching bases. The sequence was collected from a human donor with acute or convalescent COVID-19. The donor label of this sample is uncertain. This receptor carries the CDR3 CASSQGTDYRVAFF. The nucleotides are TGCGCCAGCAGTCAAGGGACTGACTACCGTGTAGCTTTCTTT.